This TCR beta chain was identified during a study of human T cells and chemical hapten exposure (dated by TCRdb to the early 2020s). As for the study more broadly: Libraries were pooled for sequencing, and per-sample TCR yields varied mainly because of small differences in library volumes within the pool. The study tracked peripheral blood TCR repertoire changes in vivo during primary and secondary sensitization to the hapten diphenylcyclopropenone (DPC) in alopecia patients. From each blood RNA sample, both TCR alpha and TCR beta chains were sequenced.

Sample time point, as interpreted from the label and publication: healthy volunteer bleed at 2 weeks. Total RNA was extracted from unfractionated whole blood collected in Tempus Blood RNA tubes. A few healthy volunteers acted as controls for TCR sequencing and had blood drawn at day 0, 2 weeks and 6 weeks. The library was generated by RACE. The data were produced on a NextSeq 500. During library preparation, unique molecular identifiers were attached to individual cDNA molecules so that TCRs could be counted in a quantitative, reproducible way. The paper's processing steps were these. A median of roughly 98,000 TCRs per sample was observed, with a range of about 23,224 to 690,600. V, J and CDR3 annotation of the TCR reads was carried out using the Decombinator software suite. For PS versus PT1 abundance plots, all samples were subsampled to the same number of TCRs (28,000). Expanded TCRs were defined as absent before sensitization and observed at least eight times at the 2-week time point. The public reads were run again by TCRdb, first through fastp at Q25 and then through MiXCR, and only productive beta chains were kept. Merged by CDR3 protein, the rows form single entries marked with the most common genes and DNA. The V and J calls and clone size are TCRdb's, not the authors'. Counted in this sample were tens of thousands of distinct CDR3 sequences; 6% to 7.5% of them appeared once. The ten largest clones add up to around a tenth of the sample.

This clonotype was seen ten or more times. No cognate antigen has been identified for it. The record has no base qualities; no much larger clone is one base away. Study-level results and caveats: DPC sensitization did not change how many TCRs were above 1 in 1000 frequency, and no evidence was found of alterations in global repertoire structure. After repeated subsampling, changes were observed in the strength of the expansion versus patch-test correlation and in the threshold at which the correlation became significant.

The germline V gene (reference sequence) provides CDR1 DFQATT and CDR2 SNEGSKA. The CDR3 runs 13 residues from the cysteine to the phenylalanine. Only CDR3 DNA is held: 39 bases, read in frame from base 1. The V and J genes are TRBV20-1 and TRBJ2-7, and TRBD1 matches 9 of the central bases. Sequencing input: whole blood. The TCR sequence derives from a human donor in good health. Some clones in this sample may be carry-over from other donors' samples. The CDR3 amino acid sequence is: CSQFGTGQYEQYF. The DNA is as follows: TGCAGCCAATTCGGGACAGGGCAATACGAGCAGTACTTC.